What follows are 7 T cell receptor beta chains derived from one specimen sequenced in a study of graft-versus-host responses after intestinal transplantation. For these receptors, no antigen is known. Libraries were prepared by immunoSEQ multiplex PCR; TCRdb keeps only in-frame clonotypes and omits some of them. The table has about 59,000 clones, approximately 94% seen once. Sequencing used unstimulated CD4+ T cells sorted from spleen or lymph node cells, obtained before transplant. These receptors were collected from a human donor who was the organ donor for an intestinal transplant.

The J gene is TRBJ2-1, the V gene TRBV19, with D possibly matching TRBD2 (7 bases). V lost 7 bases and J lost 6, with 22 bases in between. Germline values: CDR1 LNHDA, CDR2 SQIVND (reference sequence). The CDR3 loop spans 16 amino acids. The CDR3 loop is CASTNRRGGSVNEQFF. The CDR3 bases are TGTGCCAGTACTAACCGAAGGGGGGGGTCCGTCAATGAGCAGTTCTTC.

Worth noting for this clone: One junction end disagrees with the germline gene, perhaps due to a read error. The chain employs TRBV6-4 and TRBJ2-3, with TRBD2 as a possible D gene (6 bases). The V gene's germline CDR1 is MRHNA and CDR2 SNTAGT. CDR3 length: 10 amino acids. The CDR3 loop reads CASSARLGGF. CDR3 in DNA: TGTGCCAGCAGTGCCCGACTGGGGGGATTT.

The chain combines TRBV15 with TRBJ2-1; D is unclear. The V gene lost 1 base and the J gene lost 4 bases, with 5 bases spanning the gap. Germline V CDR1 and CDR2: LNHNV, YYDKDF (reference sequence). The CDR3 is 13 residues long. The CDR3 loop reads CATSRGPYNEQFF. As DNA, the CDR3 is TGTGCCACCAGCAGAGGGCCTTACAATGAGCAGTTCTTC.

On this clone: Other DNA sequences in the same sample also yield this CDR3. The chain has TRBV19 and TRBJ1-5, with 8 bases aligning to TRBD1. Germline CDR1 is LNHDA and CDR2 is SQIVND (reference sequence). The CDR3 is 15 amino acids. J was trimmed by 5 bases and V by 4 bases; bases with no gene match: 7. Here the CDR3 DNA reads TGTGCCAGTAGTACCAGACACAGGGGGTATCAGCCCCAGCATTTT. Its translation is CASSTRHRGYQPQHF.

The chain couples TRBV6-1 to TRBJ2-5; 10 bases are shared with TRBD2. Germline CDR1 reads MNHNS; CDR2 reads SASEGT. The CDR3 totals 15 residues. Trimming took 7 bases from V and 2 from J; bases not matched to a gene: 7. CDR3 sequence reads: CASKSLAGVQETQYF. CDR3 nucleotide sequence: TGTGCCAGCAAGTCGCTAGCGGGGGTACAAGAGACCCAGTACTTC.

V gene TRBV6-5 combines with J gene TRBJ1-6; 9 nucleotides agree with TRBD1. Germline V gene data show CDR1 as MNHEY and CDR2 as SVGAGI. This CDR3 comprises 16 residues. V lost 0 bases, J lost 7 bases, and 4 bases stayed unmatched. In DNA, the CDR3 is TGTGCCAGCAGTTACTCGACAGGGACAGGGAATTCACCCCTCCACTTT. It yields the protein CASSYSTGTGNSPLHF.

V usage is TRBV4-3 and J usage is TRBJ1-4; D gene ambiguous. This CDR3 is 13 amino acids long. Per germline, CDR1 LGHNA and CDR2 YSLEER. Trimming removed 0 bases from V and 9 bases from J, with 8 bases in between. This CDR3 reads CASSQDPPKKLFF. The CDR3 nucleotides are TGCGCCAGCAGCCAAGACCCCCCAAAAAAACTGTTTTTT.